This TCR beta chain was captured by sequencing in a study of CD8 T cells in Susac syndrome. The sequenced target, TCR beta, came from blood CD8+ and CD4+ T cells. Random hexamers primed reverse transcription of about 0.45 to 1 ug RNA. Amplification of TCR beta CDR3 used immunoSEQ multiplex PCR across 54 Vbeta and 13 Jbeta. TCRdb itself ran the immunoSEQ multiplex PCR reads through MiXCR, one entry per CDR3 protein. The sample lists roughly 80,000 distinct CDR3 sequences, 94% occurring once. A remark on this clonotype: Its antigen remains unknown.

Study results and limitations: Acknowledgment was made by the study that its TCR sequencing and HLA analysis involved a relatively small number of individuals. In total CD8+ repertoires, around 17 Susac-specific public clones were found, and CD8+ TEMRA repertoires had about five.

The CDR3 has 12 residues. From germline, CDR1 is DFQATT and CDR2 SNEGSKA (reference sequence). Trimming removed 6 bases from V and 10 bases from J, with 13 bases in between. The sequence derives from a human donor with Susac syndrome. The chain has TRBV20-1 and TRBJ1-6; no firm D call. Sequenced input: CD8+ T cells from PBMCs. CDR3 DNA: TGCAGTGCGCCCCTGGAGGACTCACCCCTCCACTTT. The encoded protein is CSAPLEDSPLHF.